The 12 T cell receptor beta chains in this list originate from one sample, sequenced in a study of naive CD8 T cells in extremely preterm neonates. Clones were sequenced by immunoSEQ multiplex PCR, and TCRdb holds only the in-frame ones, with some missing. This sample has about 8,000 clones; about 98% occur once, and the top ten carry roughly 2.9%. Sequencing used naive CD8+ T cells from blood. The receptors were sampled from a human donor in good health.

The rearrangement links TRBV6-5 to TRBJ2-1; D perhaps matches TRBD1 (6 bases). CDR3 length: 15 amino acids. Trimming cost V 4 bases and J 0 bases, with 10 bases left between them. Germline CDR1 and CDR2: MNHEY and SVGAGI. The DNA for the CDR3 is TGTGCCAGCAGTTTTGGACAGTCCTCCTACAATGAGCAGTTCTTC. Translation gives CASSFGQSSYNEQFF.

The chain is built from TRBV5-1 and TRBJ2-7; possibly TRBD1 for D (6 bases). The CDR3 extends over 15 amino acids. Germline V gene lookup returns CDR1 SGHRS and CDR2 YFSETQ. V lost 6 bases, J lost 7 bases, and 23 bases lay in between. Here the CDR3 DNA reads TGCGCCAGCAATCTCCAAAACCGGGACACCAGGGAGCAGTACTTC. Translation: CASNLQNRDTREQYF. Drawing the rest from reference TRBV5-1 and TRBJ2-7, the complete variable domain is KAGVTQTPRYLIKTRGQQVTLSCSPISGHRSVSWYQQTPGQGLQFLFEYFSETQRNKGNFPGRFSGRQFSNSRSEMNVSTLELGDSALYLCASNLQNRDTREQYFGPGTRLTVT.

The chain is built from TRBV7-9 and TRBJ2-1; TRBD1 aligns across 10 bases. The CDR3 length is 15 residues. With 4 bases clipped from V and 6 bases from J, the junction kept 6 bases outside the gene matches. Looked up from germline, CDR1 is SEHNR and CDR2 is FQNEAQ (reference sequence). The CDR3: CASSSGTGARNEQFF. CDR3 DNA: TGTGCCAGCAGCTCGGGGACAGGGGCCCGCAATGAGCAGTTCTTC.

The genes are TRBV19 and TRBJ1-2, with a weak D call TRBD1 (5 bases). Deletions cut 3 bases from V and 4 bases from J, with 15 bases between. The CDR3 loop spans 15 amino acids. Germline V gives CDR1 LNHDA, CDR2 SQIVND (reference sequence). CDR3 in amino acids: CASSIHQGIGYGYTF. CDR3 nucleotides: TGTGCCAGTAGTATCCACCAGGGAATCGGCTATGGCTACACCTTC.

This rearrangement joins TRBV5-6 to TRBJ1-5, with TRBD1 matching over 7 bases. This CDR3 has 12 residues. The J segment lost 6 bases and the V segment lost 4 bases, leaving 1 base of the junction unmatched. Germline assignment: CDR1 SGHDT and CDR2 YYEEEE. CDR3: CASSQGGQPQHF. Written as DNA, the CDR3 is TGTGCCAGCAGCCAGGGGGGTCAGCCCCAGCATTTT. Looking up the rest from reference TRBV5-6 and TRBJ1-5 gives the full variable domain: DAGVTQSPTHLIKTRGQQVTLRCSPKSGHDTVSWYQQALGQGPQFIFQYYEEEERQRGNFPDRFSGHQFPNYSSELNVNALLLGDSALYLCASSQGGQPQHFGDGTRLSIL.

The chain uses TRBV6-1 and TRBJ2-2, with a tentative D call TRBD2 (5 bases). This CDR3 spans 13 amino acids. With 1 base removed from V and 7 bases from J, the gap between germline ends came to 7 bases. Germline values: CDR1 MNHNS, CDR2 SASEGT. CDR3 amino acids: CASSEGGVGELFF. The CDR3, as DNA: TGTGCCAGCAGTGAAGGGGGAGTCGGGGAGCTGTTTTTT.

The gene calls are TRBV10-2 and TRBJ2-7; D uncertain. V shed 2 bases and J shed 2 bases, with 13 bases lying between them. This CDR3 has 15 residues. Germline lookup yields CDR1 WSHSY and CDR2 SAAADI. The CDR3 reads CASSELLGRPYEQYF. The CDR3 DNA follows: TGCGCCAGCAGTGAGCTCTTGGGCAGGCCCTACGAGCAGTACTTC.

The DNA for the CDR3 is TGCGCCAGCAGCCAGGGGCGGACTGAAGCTTTCTTT. Protein: CASSQGRTEAFF. The chain combines TRBV10-2 with TRBJ1-1, with a weak D call TRBD1 (6 bases). Germline loops: CDR1 WSHSY, CDR2 SAAADI. The CDR3 length is 12 residues. Trimming removed 6 bases from V and 5 bases from J, with 10 bases in between.

The genes are TRBV5-1 and TRBJ2-5, with TRBD2 as a possible D gene (6 bases). Trimming shortened V by 3 bases and J by 2 bases, and 17 bases separated the two germline ends. The CDR3 has 16 residues. The V gene's germline CDR1 is SGHRS and CDR2 YFSETQ. As DNA, the CDR3 is TGCGCCAGCAGCTCACTACTAGCTCTTGGGCAAGAGACCCAGTACTTC. This translates into CASSSLLALGQETQYF.

The V and J genes are TRBV2 and TRBJ2-1, with 12 bases identical to TRBD2. The CDR3 sequence is 16 residues long. In germline, CDR1 is SNHLY, CDR2 FYNNEI. Trimming took 1 base from V and 8 from J; bases not matched to a gene: 6. CDR3: CASSEGASGGAYEQFF. CDR3 bases: TGTGCCAGCAGTGAAGGGGCTAGCGGGGGGGCCTATGAGCAGTTCTTC.

The gene calls are TRBV4-3 and TRBJ1-1; 8 nucleotides line up with TRBD1. With V trimmed by 0 bases and J by 1 base, 4 bases remained unmatched. The V gene's germline CDR1 is LGHNA and CDR2 YSLEER. This CDR3 has 16 residues. The CDR3 spells CASSQDQGATNTEAFF. CDR3 nucleotide sequence: TGCGCCAGCAGCCAAGATCAGGGGGCCACGAACACTGAAGCTTTCTTT.

The V and J genes are TRBV9 and TRBJ2-1; 9 nucleotides align to TRBD1. With 3 bases clipped from V and 7 bases from J, the junction kept 5 bases outside the gene matches. This CDR3 spans 14 amino acids. Germline V gene lookup returns CDR1 SGDLS and CDR2 YYNGEE. In DNA form, the CDR3 reads TGTGCCAGCAGCGAACAGGGGGCGGGGAATGAGCAGTTCTTC. Translated: CASSEQGAGNEQFF.